The 14 T cell receptor beta chains given below trace back to one sample, sequenced in a study of T cell responses to AZD1222 COVID-19 vaccine. Method: immunoSEQ multiplex PCR; TCRdb's copy keeps in-frame clones and lacks some. This sample yields around 130,000 clones, of which roughly 89% are seen a single time; roughly 5.7% belongs to the top ten. Sequencing used peripheral blood, obtained on day 0 of AZD1222 vaccination. The receptors derive from an adult in good health.

This chain links TRBV3-1 (or the pseudogene TRBV3-2) with TRBJ2-7; 9 bases map to TRBD1. The CDR3 has 15 amino acids. With V trimmed by 3 bases and J by 5 bases, 8 bases remained unmatched. Germline CDR1 reads LGHDT; CDR2 reads YNNKEL (reference sequence). The CDR3 is CASSHVQGAQDEQYF. The CDR3 DNA reads as TGTGCCAGCAGCCATGTACAGGGGGCGCAGGACGAGCAGTACTTC.

This rearrangement joins TRBV7-2 to TRBJ2-7, with 11 bases fitting TRBD2. Germline V gene sequence: CDR1 SGHTA, CDR2 FQGNSA. V lost 0 bases to trimming and J lost 2 bases; unmatched junction nucleotides: 12. The CDR3 consists of 19 residues. Written as DNA, the CDR3 is TGTGCCAGCAGCTTAGCGGTGGGATTGGGACTAGCGGCCCCCTACGAGCAGTACTTC. Translated, it gives CASSLAVGLGLAAPYEQYF.

The J gene is TRBJ2-7, the V gene TRBV15; TRBD1 matches at 10 bases. The CDR3 has 16 residues. CDR1 is LNHNV, CDR2 YYDKDF, per germline (reference sequence). J gave up 6 bases and V 1 base, and 9 bases lay outside the gene matches. CDR3 DNA: TGTGCCACCAGCAGAGTAGGGACAGGGGTGCTGGCCGAGCAGTACTTC. The encoded protein is CATSRVGTGVLAEQYF.

The rearrangement uses TRBV5-1 and TRBJ1-3; D not certain. Deletions cut 4 bases from V and 0 bases from J, with 14 bases between. This CDR3 region has 16 residues. Germline-derived CDR1 and CDR2 are SGHRS and YFSETQ. The CDR3 loop is CASSRIDLSSGNTIYF. As DNA, the CDR3 is TGCGCCAGCAGCCGAATAGACCTTTCCTCTGGAAACACCATATATTTT. Drawing the rest from reference TRBV5-1 and TRBJ1-3, the complete variable domain is KAGVTQTPRYLIKTRGQQVTLSCSPISGHRSVSWYQQTPGQGLQFLFEYFSETQRNKGNFPGRFSGRQFSNSRSEMNVSTLELGDSALYLCASSRIDLSSGNTIYFGEGSWLTVV.

The V call is TRBV10-1, the J call TRBJ2-2; D ambiguous. Germline-derived CDR1 and CDR2 are WNHNN and SYGVQD (reference sequence). The length of the CDR3 is 12 residues. Trimming took 6 bases from V and 6 from J, leaving 8 bases between them. CDR3 amino acids: CASRGSAGELFF. CDR3 DNA: TGCGCCAGCAGGGGGTCTGCCGGGGAGCTGTTTTTT.

The chain has TRBV5-8 and TRBJ1-1; D is possibly TRBD1 (5 bases). Germline CDR1 reads SGHTS; CDR2 reads YDEGEE. Trimming removed 0 bases from V and 3 bases from J, with 15 bases in between. The CDR3 is 16 amino acids. The CDR3: CASSLGQLVGYTEAFF. In nucleotides, the CDR3 is TGTGCCAGCAGCTTGGGACAGCTGGTTGGTTACACTGAAGCTTTCTTT.

This chain links TRBV7-9 with TRBJ2-1, with a possible D match to TRBD2 (7 bases). This CDR3 has 16 residues. Trimming left V 3 bases short and J 8 bases short, with 20 bases between. In germline, CDR1 is SEHNR, CDR2 FQNEAQ (reference sequence). The CDR3 loop is CASSFQLGGADHEQFF. The DNA of the CDR3 is TGTGCCAGCAGCTTCCAGCTTGGGGGGGCGGATCATGAGCAGTTCTTC.

The chain has TRBV28 and TRBJ2-5, with TRBD2 as a possible D gene (6 bases). The ends were cut back, 4 bases at V and 2 bases at J, with 11 bases in the middle. The germline CDR1 and CDR2 sequences are MDHEN and SYDVKM. CDR3 length: 14 residues. CDR3 sequence reads: CASSSRDFQETQYF. The CDR3 nucleotides read TGTGCCAGCAGTTCAAGGGACTTTCAAGAGACCCAGTACTTC.

The chain is built from TRBV13 and TRBJ1-2; a possible D gene is TRBD1 (5 bases). Per germline, CDR1 PRHDT and CDR2 FYEKMQ (reference sequence). CDR3 length: 14 residues. Between the trimmed V and J ends, which lost 1 base and 8 bases, there was a span of 14 bases. CDR3 amino acids: CASSLEYAGKGYTF. CDR3 sequence (DNA): TGTGCCAGCAGCTTAGAATATGCAGGGAAGGGCTACACCTTC. The complete variable domain, with remaining parts taken from reference TRBV13 and TRBJ1-2, reads AAGVIQSPRHLIKEKRETATLKCYPIPRHDTVYWYQQGPGQDPQFLISFYEKMQSDKGSIPDRFSAQQFSDYHSELNMSSLELGDSALYFCASSLEYAGKGYTFGSGTRLTVV.

The chain couples TRBV30 to TRBJ1-2; 8 bases align to TRBD1. The CDR3 runs to 16 residues. The trim removed 4 bases at V and 5 bases at J, leaving 15 bases unmatched. Germline V lookup: CDR1 GTSNPN, CDR2 SVGIG (reference sequence). Written as DNA, the CDR3 is TGTGCCTGGAAACGCATGACAGGGGTTCCTGGGTATGGCTACACCTTC. Translated: CAWKRMTGVPGYGYTF.

J is TRBJ1-4 and V is TRBV19; tentatively, D is TRBD1 (5 bases). In germline, CDR1 is LNHDA, CDR2 SQIVND (reference sequence). The CDR3 sequence is 14 residues long. V lost 5 bases, J lost 3 bases, and 10 bases lay in between. CDR3 residues: CASSLGGANEKLFF. CDR3 bases: TGTGCCAGTAGTCTGGGGGGGGCTAATGAAAAACTGTTTTTT.

This clone has just one count. The chain combines TRBV6-5 with TRBJ1-4, with 7 bases lining up with TRBD1. Unmatched junction bases numbered 4, after V lost 0 bases and J lost 6 bases. Germline values: CDR1 MNHEY, CDR2 SVGAGI. The CDR3 is 15 amino acids. CDR3 bases: TGTGCCAGCAGTTACTCAGGGACAGCGGATGAAAAACTGTTTTTT. Translating gives CASSYSGTADEKLFF.

The chain joins TRBV9 to TRBJ1-1; 11 bases are shared with TRBD1. Trimming cost V 3 bases and J 4 bases; bases outside gene matches: 5. The CDR3 sequence is 15 residues long. CDR1 is SGDLS and CDR2 is YYNGEE in the germline V gene. Here the CDR3 reads CASSASGTGGTEAFF. Written as DNA, the CDR3 is TGTGCCAGCAGCGCCTCCGGGACAGGGGGCACTGAAGCTTTCTTT.

This chain uses TRBV7-8 with TRBJ1-6; D ambiguous. The CDR3 contains 18 residues. Trimming shortened V by 2 bases and J by 0 bases, and 14 bases separated the two germline ends. Looked up from germline, CDR1 is SGHVS and CDR2 is FQNEAQ. The CDR3 sequence: CASSLKGAQSSYNSPLHF. The DNA for the CDR3 is TGTGCCAGCAGCTTAAAGGGCGCACAGAGCTCCTATAATTCACCCCTCCACTTT.